Below are 24 T cell receptor beta chains sequenced from a single sample in a study of blood T cell repertoires in COVID-19. Here immunoSEQ multiplex PCR was the method, and the copy in TCRdb shows in-frame clones only, minus some. The table has 390,000 or so clones, over 75% seen once. The sequenced material came from PBMCs or T cells enriched from blood (not recorded which). The receptors derive from a man younger than 35 who had recovered from COVID-19.

The genes are TRBV4-2 and TRBJ1-2; D is ambiguous. The CDR3 is 15 residues long. Between the trimmed V and J ends, which lost 0 bases and 1 base, there was a span of 9 bases. The germline V gene encodes CDR1 LGHNA and CDR2 YNFKEQ. This CDR3 is CASSQDLTVNYGYTF. CDR3 sequence (DNA): TGTGCCAGCAGCCAAGATTTAACAGTTAACTATGGCTACACCTTC.

V usage is TRBV28 and J usage is TRBJ1-1; D is possibly TRBD1 (5 bases). Germline loops: CDR1 MDHEN, CDR2 SYDVKM. This CDR3 contains 13 residues. V dropped 7 bases and J dropped 5 bases, with 14 bases sitting between them. This CDR3 is CASIPPGGTEAFF. DNA for the CDR3: TGTGCCAGCATACCCCCCGGGGGGACTGAAGCTTTCTTT. The full variable domain, with the rest looked up from reference TRBV28 and TRBJ1-1, is DVKVTQSSRYLVKRTGEKVFLECVQDMDHENMFWYRQDPGLGLRLIYFSYDVKMKEKGDIPEGYSVSREKKERFSLILESASTNQTSMYLCASIPPGGTEAFFGQGTRLTVV.

V gene TRBV6-2 or TRBV6-3 combines with J gene TRBJ2-3; 8 positions agree with TRBD2. The CDR3 totals 17 residues. After removal of 2 bases from V and 1 base from J, the junction contained 8 bases not matched to a gene. Germline CDR1 and CDR2: MNHEY and SVGEGT. The CDR3 nucleotides are TGTGCCAGCAGTTACGAAATAGCGGGGATCCGCACAGATACGCAGTATTTT. Translated: CASSYEIAGIRTDTQYF.

This chain connects TRBV19 to TRBJ1-1, with 8 bases that match TRBD1. Germline V gene sequence: CDR1 LNHDA, CDR2 SQIVND (reference sequence). With 3 bases clipped from V and 5 bases from J, the junction kept 8 bases outside the gene matches. The CDR3 is made up of 15 amino acids. CDR3 DNA: TGTGCCAGTAGTATGGGAGGACAGGGAGGTACTGAAGCTTTCTTT. This translates into CASSMGGQGGTEAFF.

The V call is TRBV28, the J call TRBJ2-6; 8 nucleotides line up with TRBD1. This CDR3 comprises 20 residues. Germline lookup yields CDR1 MDHEN and CDR2 SYDVKM. The junction had 20 bases not matched to a gene; V was cut back by 10 bases and J by 0 bases. For the CDR3, the DNA is TGTGCCACCATGCCCTACCCCTCCGGGACAGGCATCTCTGGGGCCAACGTCCTGACTTTC. Protein product: CATMPYPSGTGISGANVLTF.

The V and J genes are TRBV5-8 and TRBJ2-3; TRBD1 matches 10 bases. CDR1 is SGHTS and CDR2 is YDEGEE in the germline V gene. CDR3 length equals 17 residues. With 5 bases clipped from V and 3 bases from J, the junction kept 12 bases outside the gene matches. Here the CDR3 DNA reads TGTGCCAGCAGTTATCTAGACAGGGGGCTTGGAACAGATACGCAGTATTTT. Its translation is CASSYLDRGLGTDTQYF.

The CDR3 sequence: CASSLEVIRSPLHF. CDR3 in DNA: TGTGCCAGCAGTTTAGAAGTTATTAGATCACCCCTCCACTTT. The chain links TRBV28 to TRBJ1-6; no definite D call. V was cut by 2 bases and J by 10 bases, with 12 bases left in between. The CDR3 is 14 residues long. Per germline, CDR1 MDHEN and CDR2 SYDVKM.

J is TRBJ2-2 and V is TRBV3-1 (or the pseudogene TRBV3-2), with 8 bases fitting TRBD1. The length of the CDR3 is 15 residues. V trimming: 3 bases; J trimming: 3 bases; junction bases outside the gene matches: 3. The germline CDR1 and CDR2 sequences are LGHDT and YNNKEL (reference sequence). In DNA form, the CDR3 reads TGTGCCAGCAGCCAGGACAGGGTCCACACCGGGGAGCTGTTTTTT. This gives the protein CASSQDRVHTGELFF.

This chain connects TRBV29-1 to TRBJ2-7; D not certain. Looked up from germline, CDR1 is SQVTM and CDR2 is ANQGSEA. The CDR3 totals 12 residues. V was pared by 1 base and J by 3 bases, with 7 bases between. CDR3 DNA sequence: TGCAGCGTTGAAGGCCGAGACTACGAGCAGTACTTC. As protein: CSVEGRDYEQYF.

The chain couples TRBV6-6 to TRBJ1-2; D gene uncertain. Per the germline V gene, CDR1 is MNHNY and CDR2 is SVGAGI (reference sequence). The CDR3 length is 15 residues. The ends were cut back, 0 bases at V and 4 bases at J, with 12 bases in the middle. The CDR3 DNA reads TGTGCCAGCAGTTACTCGCTGAGGCAGAGCTATGGCTACACCTTC. Protein: CASSYSLRQSYGYTF.

This chain uses TRBV4-2 with TRBJ2-1; weak D call: TRBD1 (6 bases). V was pared by 3 bases and J by 6 bases, with 15 bases between. The CDR3 consists of 15 residues. Germline assignment: CDR1 LGHNA and CDR2 YNFKEQ. In DNA form, the CDR3 reads TGTGCCAGCAGCCATGATGTCCTAGGGGGCAATGAGCAGTTCTTC. Protein sequence: CASSHDVLGGNEQFF.

This chain joins TRBV30 and TRBJ1-1; 7 bases align to TRBD1. Germline loops: CDR1 GTSNPN, CDR2 SVGIG (reference sequence). V shed 0 bases and J 6 bases; nucleotides not matched to a gene: 1. The CDR3 is 12 residues long. In DNA, the CDR3 is TGTGCCTGGAGTGTGCAGGGGGCTGAAGCTTTCTTT. It is translated as CAWSVQGAEAFF.

The rearrangement uses TRBV7-2 and TRBJ2-1, with 7 bases identical to TRBD2. Germline V lookup: CDR1 SGHTA, CDR2 FQGNSA. The CDR3 contains 16 residues. Unmatched junction bases numbered 8, after V lost 2 bases and J lost 4 bases. The CDR3, as DNA: TGTGCCAGCAGCTTAACTCCCGGGGGACTATACAATGAGCAGTTCTTC. Its translation: CASSLTPGGLYNEQFF.

The DNA of the CDR3 is TGTGCCAGCAGTGTTTTATATGAGCAGTTCTTC. Protein product: CASSVLYEQFF. This chain links TRBV2 with TRBJ2-1; no clear D gene. Trimming removed 4 bases from V and 8 bases from J, with 6 bases in between. This CDR3 has 11 amino acids. Germline-derived CDR1 and CDR2 are SNHLY and FYNNEI.

This clone turned up a few times. The rearrangement joins TRBV9 to TRBJ2-3; 11 nucleotides line up with TRBD2. The J segment lost 4 bases and the V segment lost 2 bases, leaving 6 bases of the junction unmatched. CDR1 and CDR2 from the germline V gene are SGDLS and YYNGEE. This CDR3 is 16 amino acids long. The CDR3 sequence is CASSVASGGLADTQYF. CDR3 bases: TGTGCCAGCAGCGTGGCTAGCGGGGGGTTGGCAGATACGCAGTATTTT.

This clone occurred a few times. The chain links TRBV19 to TRBJ2-1, with a weak D call TRBD1 (5 bases). Germline lookup yields CDR1 LNHDA and CDR2 SQIVND (reference sequence). The CDR3 is made up of 15 amino acids. V lost 5 bases and J lost 1, with 12 bases in between. The CDR3 loop reads CASSGAGVSYNEQFF. The CDR3 DNA is TGTGCCAGTAGTGGGGCAGGTGTTTCCTACAATGAGCAGTTCTTC.

The table lists this clone with a count of one. The chain joins TRBV3-1 (or the pseudogene TRBV3-2) to TRBJ2-2; possible D gene TRBD2, 5 bases. Trimming shortened V by 1 base and J by 6 bases, and 15 bases separated the two germline ends. There are 16 residues in the CDR3. The germline CDR1 and CDR2 sequences are LGHDT and YNNKEL (reference sequence). The DNA of the CDR3 is TGTGCCAGCAGCCAAGCCGGGATTGGGTTTGCCGGGGAGCTGTTTTTT. Protein sequence: CASSQAGIGFAGELFF.

V and J are TRBV21-1 and TRBJ1-6; the DNA was not used to check the table's D call, TRBD1. TRBV21-1 is a pseudogene locus. CDR3 size: 16 residues. This CDR3 is CASSKTTDRGRGPLHF. The CDR3 nucleotides are TGTGCCAGCAGCAAAACTACGGACAGGGGGCGCGGACCCCTCCACTTT.

The chain uses TRBV4-1 and TRBJ1-4; the D is unclear. Trimming cost V 0 bases and J 5 bases, with 4 bases left between them. This CDR3 has 13 residues. Germline CDR1 MGHRA, CDR2 YSYEKL. This chain's CDR3 is CASSQDLNEKLFF. The CDR3 region has the DNA TGCGCCAGCAGCCAAGATCTGAATGAAAAACTGTTTTTT.

This clone was counted a few times. The V and J genes are TRBV19 and TRBJ1-6; 8 positions agree with TRBD1. The germline V gene encodes CDR1 LNHDA and CDR2 SQIVND (reference sequence). This CDR3 spans 14 amino acids. The V segment lost 5 bases and the J segment 10 bases; nucleotides outside the gene matches: 7. In DNA, the CDR3 is TGTGCCAGTAGTCCGGACAGGGTCGGATCACCCCTCCACTTT. Translated: CASSPDRVGSPLHF.

The chain is built from TRBV24-1 and TRBJ2-5; a weak D match, TRBD1 (6 bases). V dropped 1 base and J dropped 5 bases, with 16 bases sitting between them. Germline loops: CDR1 KGHDR, CDR2 SFDVKD. The CDR3 is 16 residues long. The CDR3 loop reads CATSDFTGSMQETQYF. Here the CDR3 DNA reads TGTGCCACCAGTGATTTCACAGGGTCGATGCAGGAGACCCAGTACTTC.

V and J are TRBV6-6 and TRBJ2-2, with a tentative D call TRBD2 (6 bases). Trimming left V 2 bases short and J 8 bases short, with 6 bases between. Per the germline V gene, CDR1 is MNHNY and CDR2 is SVGAGI (reference sequence). This CDR3 has 12 amino acids. CDR3 coding DNA: TGTGCCAGCAGTTACGGAGGGGGGGAGCTGTTTTTT. Its protein product is CASSYGGGELFF.

The genes are TRBV5-6 and TRBJ2-5, with TRBD2 identical over 10 bases. From germline, CDR1 is SGHDT and CDR2 YYEEEE. CDR3 size: 16 residues. V shed 4 bases and J 5 bases; nucleotides not matched to a gene: 11. The CDR3 DNA is TGTGCCAGCAGCCACCTAGCGGGGGCCTTCGGGGAGACCCAGTACTTC. Translated, it gives CASSHLAGAFGETQYF.

The chain joins TRBV15 to TRBJ2-7; no definite D call. The CDR3 sequence is 14 residues long. Trimming took off 5 bases at V and 2 bases at J, with 13 bases between the two ends. From germline, CDR1 is LNHNV and CDR2 YYDKDF (reference sequence). For the CDR3, the DNA is TGTGCCACCAGCCGCCCGGGTCGGCCCTACGAGCAGTACTTC. This encodes CATSRPGRPYEQYF.